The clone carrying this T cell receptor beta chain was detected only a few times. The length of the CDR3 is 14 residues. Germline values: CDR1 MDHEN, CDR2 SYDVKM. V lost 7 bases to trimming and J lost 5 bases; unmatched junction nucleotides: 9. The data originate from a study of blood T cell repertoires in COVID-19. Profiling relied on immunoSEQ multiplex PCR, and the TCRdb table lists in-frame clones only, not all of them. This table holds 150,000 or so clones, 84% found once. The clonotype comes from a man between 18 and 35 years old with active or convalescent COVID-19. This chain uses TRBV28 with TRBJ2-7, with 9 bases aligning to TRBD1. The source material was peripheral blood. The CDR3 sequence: CASNLPGQGNEQYF. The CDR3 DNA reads TGTGCCAGCAATCTGCCGGGACAGGGTAACGAGCAGTACTTC.